What follows are 24 T cell receptor beta chains derived from one specimen sequenced in a study of blood T cell repertoires in COVID-19. Produced via immunoSEQ multiplex PCR; TCRdb's table is partial and in-frame only. The data contain around 200,000 clones, approximately 84% of them singletons. The sample comprised PBMCs or T cells enriched from blood (not recorded which). The receptors were sampled from a woman under 40 who had recovered from COVID-19.

This clone was counted at least ten times. The rearrangement joins TRBV9 to TRBJ2-7, with TRBD2 identical over 11 bases. Trimming removed 3 bases from V and 1 base from J; junction bases left unmatched: 3. Germline V CDR1 and CDR2: SGDLS, YYNGEE. This CDR3 contains 15 residues. The CDR3 sequence: CASSDGTSGSYEQYF. The CDR3 region has the DNA TGTGCCAGCAGCGACGGGACTAGCGGATCCTACGAGCAGTACTTC.

This chain links TRBV20-1 with TRBJ2-7; 8 bases align to TRBD2. This CDR3 spans 14 amino acids. The V and J ends lost 3 bases and 0 bases, in that order; junction bases with no gene match: 4. The germline V gene encodes CDR1 DFQATT and CDR2 SNEGSKA (reference sequence). The CDR3 DNA sequence: TGCAGTGCTAGTTATAGCGGGAACTCCTACGAGCAGTACTTC. Protein sequence: CSASYSGNSYEQYF.

V gene TRBV28 combines with J gene TRBJ1-3; tentatively, D is TRBD1 (5 bases). CDR1 and CDR2 from the germline V gene are MDHEN and SYDVKM. The CDR3 is 16 residues long. Between the trimmed V and J ends, which lost 5 bases and 5 bases, there was a span of 19 bases. CDR3 in amino acids: CASSPNTWTTRNTIYF. The CDR3 DNA reads as TGTGCCAGCAGTCCAAACACCTGGACAACCAGAAACACCATATATTTT.

The CDR3 reads CASGGTGRNTEAFF. CDR3 bases: TGTGCCAGCGGGGGGACAGGGCGGAACACTGAAGCTTTCTTT. The V call is TRBV25-1, the J call TRBJ1-1; TRBD1 aligns across 9 bases. Germline loops: CDR1 MGHDK, CDR2 SYGVNS. CDR3 length: 14 amino acids. V was clipped by 8 bases and J by 1 base; unmatched bases: 5.

This chain links TRBV7-3 with TRBJ2-7; a possible D gene is TRBD2 (7 bases). This CDR3 spans 14 amino acids. The V end was cut by 2 bases, the J end by 2 bases, with 10 bases between. Germline V gene data show CDR1 as SGHTA and CDR2 as FQGTGA. CDR3 in amino acids: CASSLGRGTYEQYF. The CDR3 DNA reads as TGTGCCAGCAGCTTAGGGAGGGGGACCTACGAGCAGTACTTC.

This clone was seen only a few times. The chain employs TRBV11-3 and TRBJ2-2, with 9 bases identical to TRBD1. Germline V gene sequence: CDR1 SGHNT, CDR2 YENEEA. The CDR3 covers 17 residues. Trimming at V came to 0 bases and at J to 5 bases, leaving 7 bases not matched to a gene. CDR3 DNA sequence: TGTGCCAGCAGCTTAGATCCGGGACAGGGAGTTACCGGGGAGCTGTTTTTT. It yields the protein CASSLDPGQGVTGELFF.

The gene calls are TRBV28 and TRBJ1-5, with a possible D match to TRBD1 (5 bases). V was pared by 3 bases and J by 2 bases, with 11 bases between. CDR1 is MDHEN, CDR2 SYDVKM, per germline. The length of the CDR3 is 15 residues. Here the CDR3 reads CASSFPRVGNQPQHF. CDR3 DNA sequence: TGTGCCAGCAGTTTCCCCAGGGTGGGCAATCAGCCCCAGCATTTT.

The chain recombines TRBV24-1 with TRBJ2-2; 7 nucleotides line up with TRBD1. Trimming cost V 7 bases and J 4 bases; bases outside gene matches: 8. CDR1 and CDR2 (germline): KGHDR, SFDVKD. This CDR3 is 15 amino acids long. CDR3 nucleotide sequence: TGTGCCACCAGCAAAACAGGGGTGCTCACCGGGGAGCTGTTTTTT. Amino acid sequence: CATSKTGVLTGELFF.

V gene TRBV5-1 combines with J gene TRBJ2-3; 9 nucleotides align to TRBD2. Germline V gene lookup returns CDR1 SGHRS and CDR2 YFSETQ. The CDR3 contains 17 residues. The V and J ends lost 2 bases and 0 bases, in that order; junction bases with no gene match: 7. For the CDR3, the DNA is TGCGCCAGCAGCTTCCTAGCGGGGCGAACCAGCACAGATACGCAGTATTTT. It translates to CASSFLAGRTSTDTQYF. The entire variable domain, with the rest obtained from reference TRBV5-1 and TRBJ2-3, is as follows: KAGVTQTPRYLIKTRGQQVTLSCSPISGHRSVSWYQQTPGQGLQFLFEYFSETQRNKGNFPGRFSGRQFSNSRSEMNVSTLELGDSALYLCASSFLAGRTSTDTQYFGPGTRLTVL.

This chain uses TRBV7-6 with TRBJ2-6, with a tentative D call TRBD1 (6 bases). CDR3 length: 15 amino acids. CDR1 SGHVS and CDR2 FNYEAQ come from the germline V gene. Trimming shortened V by 4 bases and J by 1 base, and 8 bases separated the two germline ends. The CDR3 coding sequence is TGTGCCAGCAGCTCCACAGGGTCTGGGGCCAACGTCCTGACTTTC. Its translation: CASSSTGSGANVLTF.

The V gene is TRBV7-9, the J gene TRBJ2-3; 10 bases fit TRBD1. CDR3 length: 16 amino acids. The junction had 4 bases not matched to a gene; V was cut back by 1 base and J by 3 bases. Germline CDR1 SEHNR, CDR2 FQNEAQ (reference sequence). Here the CDR3 DNA reads TGTGCCAGCAGCTTAGGCTGGGACAGGGGAACAGATACGCAGTATTTT. Protein product: CASSLGWDRGTDTQYF.

CDR3 protein: CASSSLTYPVAGNTIYF. The CDR3 bases are TGTGCCAGCAGTTCCCTGACTTATCCCGTGGCTGGAAACACCATATATTTT. The chain employs TRBV28 and TRBJ1-3; D unclear. Per germline, CDR1 MDHEN and CDR2 SYDVKM. Trimming stripped 4 bases from V and 2 bases from J, with 18 bases between. The CDR3 contains 17 residues.

The CDR3 coding sequence is TGTGCCAGCATCCAACCGGGACTAGGCTACAATGAGCAGTTCTTC. It encodes CASIQPGLGYNEQFF. The gene calls are TRBV7-2 and TRBJ2-1, with 8 bases that match TRBD2. V lost 7 bases to trimming and J lost 3 bases; unmatched junction nucleotides: 8. This CDR3 contains 15 residues. The germline V gene encodes CDR1 SGHTA and CDR2 FQGNSA.

This clone was observed a handful of times. V and J are TRBV5-1 and TRBJ2-3; D not certain. The germline gives CDR1 SGHRS, CDR2 YFSETQ. There are 11 residues in the CDR3. The V gene lost 4 bases and the J gene lost 5 bases, with 5 bases spanning the gap. The CDR3 sequence: CASSELDTQYF. CDR3 nucleotides: TGCGCCAGCAGCGAGTTAGATACGCAGTATTTT. Supplemented by reference TRBV5-1 and TRBJ2-3, the full variable domain reads KAGVTQTPRYLIKTRGQQVTLSCSPISGHRSVSWYQQTPGQGLQFLFEYFSETQRNKGNFPGRFSGRQFSNSRSEMNVSTLELGDSALYLCASSELDTQYFGPGTRLTVL.

The chain joins TRBV9 to TRBJ2-3; the D is unclear. Germline CDR1 reads SGDLS; CDR2 reads YYNGEE. The V end lost 0 bases, the J end lost 3 bases, and 11 bases lay between the germline ends. The CDR3 contains 15 residues. The CDR3 loop is CASSVGGFGTDTQYF. The CDR3, as DNA: TGTGCCAGCAGCGTAGGAGGCTTTGGGACAGATACGCAGTATTTT.

The chain combines TRBV3-1 (or the pseudogene TRBV3-2) with TRBJ2-3, with D perhaps matching TRBD2 (7 bases). The germline V and J ends were trimmed by 2 bases and 3 bases, with 12 bases remaining between them. Germline V lookup: CDR1 LGHDT, CDR2 YNNKEL (reference sequence). CDR3 length: 15 amino acids. The CDR3 protein is CASSQWGGQTDTQYF. The DNA for the CDR3 is TGTGCCAGCAGCCAATGGGGGGGGCAGACAGATACGCAGTATTTT.

The chain has TRBV5-1 and TRBJ2-7, with D perhaps matching TRBD1 (6 bases). The CDR3 is 14 amino acids. With 1 base removed from V and 6 bases from J, the gap between germline ends came to 14 bases. CDR1 is SGHRS, CDR2 YFSETQ, per germline. This chain's CDR3 is CASSLFTGQAEQYF. In DNA, the CDR3 is TGCGCCAGCAGCTTGTTCACAGGGCAGGCCGAGCAGTACTTC.

This rearrangement joins TRBV28 to TRBJ2-3; TRBD2 aligns across 10 bases. CDR1 is MDHEN and CDR2 is SYDVKM in the germline V gene. V shed 2 bases and J 4 bases; nucleotides not matched to a gene: 3. This CDR3 has 15 residues. CDR3 residues: CASSLSGGASDTQYF. As DNA, the CDR3 is TGTGCCAGCAGTTTAAGCGGGGGGGCCTCAGATACGCAGTATTTT.

The chain uses TRBV25-1 and TRBJ1-2, with D possibly TRBD1 on 5 matching bases. Trimming pared 1 base from V and 6 bases from J, leaving 9 bases between. Germline CDR1 MGHDK, CDR2 SYGVNS. The CDR3 loop spans 13 amino acids. The DNA for the CDR3 is TGTGCCAGCAGTGAATCCAGGGCGGATGGCTACACCTTC. Encoded protein: CASSESRADGYTF.

The chain carries TRBV30 and TRBJ1-5; possible D gene TRBD1, 6 bases. V lost 0 bases and J lost 5, with 8 bases in between. The CDR3 is 13 residues long. Looked up from germline, CDR1 is GTSNPN and CDR2 is SVGIG (reference sequence). CDR3 DNA sequence: TGTGCCTGGAGTGTTGCAGGGGATCAGCCCCAGCATTTT. Amino acid sequence: CAWSVAGDQPQHF.

The V gene is TRBV5-1, the J gene TRBJ2-1; 11 bases are shared with TRBD2. Germline V gene sequence: CDR1 SGHRS, CDR2 YFSETQ. The CDR3 is made up of 15 amino acids. V shed 4 bases, J shed 9 bases, and the junction held 9 bases outside the gene matches. CDR3 sequence reads: CASSPLAGGLREQFF. DNA for the CDR3: TGCGCCAGCAGCCCCTTAGCGGGAGGGCTACGTGAGCAGTTCTTC. Full variable domain (rest looked up from reference TRBV5-1 and TRBJ2-1): KAGVTQTPRYLIKTRGQQVTLSCSPISGHRSVSWYQQTPGQGLQFLFEYFSETQRNKGNFPGRFSGRQFSNSRSEMNVSTLELGDSALYLCASSPLAGGLREQFFGPGTRLTVL.

The chain joins TRBV9 to TRBJ1-2; 9 bases align to TRBD1. With 4 bases clipped from V and 7 bases from J, the junction kept 11 bases outside the gene matches. The germline V gene has CDR1 SGDLS and CDR2 YYNGEE. This CDR3 has 15 residues. CDR3 amino acids: CASSSRTGEGGGYTF. Here the CDR3 DNA reads TGTGCCAGCAGCTCTCGGACAGGGGAGGGTGGTGGCTACACCTTC.

V usage is TRBV19 and J usage is TRBJ2-5; the D is unclear. V lost 10 bases and J 5 bases, leaving 17 bases between the germline ends. The CDR3 loop spans 13 amino acids. The germline V gene has CDR1 LNHDA and CDR2 SQIVND (reference sequence). The CDR3 sequence: CATSQVSHETQYF. In DNA, the CDR3 is TGTGCCACCAGTCAGGTTTCTCACGAGACCCAGTACTTC.

The gene calls are TRBV6-5 and TRBJ1-1; tentatively, D is TRBD1 (5 bases). Trimming removed 10 bases from V and 3 bases from J, with 15 bases in between. The CDR3 is 13 residues long. CDR1 and CDR2 from the germline V gene are MNHEY and SVGAGI. CDR3 protein: CATTRPGDTEAFF. The CDR3 DNA is TGTGCCACCACCAGGCCGGGGGACACTGAAGCTTTCTTT.